These T cell receptor beta chains were read from a single sample in a study of blood T cell repertoires in COVID-19. Repertoires were generated with immunoSEQ multiplex PCR, while TCRdb's copy carries only in-frame clones and drops some. The sample yields hundreds of thousands of clones, 80% to 90% seen once. The sample was peripheral blood. Receptors were obtained from a woman aged 45-59 years who had recovered from COVID-19. Each CDR3 is given with its conserved first and last residue. Fields, in order: V gene, D gene, J gene, clone size, CDR3 protein, CDR3 DNA. The D gene is left open where the match is weak. Clone sizes are given selectively: once, few, many, or a class where the clone is expanded.

TRBV19	TRBD2	TRBJ2-7	NA	CASSLSGRAYEQYF	TGTGCCAGTAGTCTTAGCGGGAGGGCCTACGAGCAGTACTTC
TRBV2	TRBD1	TRBJ1-2	NA	CASSETRQGAYGYTF	TGTGCCAGCAGTGAAACCCGACAGGGTGCCTATGGCTACACCTTC
TRBV7-2	NA	TRBJ1-1	few	CASSQDTEAFF	TGTGCCAGCAGTCAGGACACTGAAGCTTTCTTT
TRBV6-5	TRBD1	TRBJ1-1	NA	CASENRGNTEAFF	TGTGCCAGCGAAAACAGGGGAAACACTGAAGCTTTCTTT
TRBV11-2	NA	TRBJ1-3	NA	CASSLGQANTIYF	TGTGCCAGCAGCTTAGGACAGGCAAACACCATATATTTT
TRBV5-1	TRBD1	TRBJ1-1	NA	CASSLEEGATEAFF	TGCGCCAGCAGCTTGGAGGAGGGGGCCACTGAAGCTTTCTTT
TRBV5-1	TRBD1	TRBJ2-7	NA	CASSSRDRVLSSYEQYF	TGCGCCAGCAGCTCCCGGGACAGGGTCCTTTCGTCCTACGAGCAGTACTTC
TRBV28	TRBD2	TRBJ2-1	NA	CASTQAGGSYNEQFF	TGTGCCAGCACCCAGGCCGGGGGGTCCTACAATGAGCAGTTCTTC
TRBV4-2	TRBD1	TRBJ1-2	NA	CASSQTGGYGYTF	TGTGCCAGCAGCCAGACAGGGGGCTATGGCTACACCTTC
TRBV6-2/TRBV6-3	NA	TRBJ2-7	NA	CASSPGSGWYEQYF	TGTGCCAGCAGCCCCGGAAGCGGATGGTACGAGCAGTACTTC
TRBV7-2	TRBD1	TRBJ2-1	NA	CASSFRQGNEQFF	TGTGCCAGCAGCTTCCGACAGGGGAATGAGCAGTTCTTC
TRBV5-4	TRBD1	TRBJ1-2	NA	CASSLQGTGGSRYGYTF	TGTGCCAGCAGCTTGCAAGGGACAGGGGGGAGCCGCTATGGCTACACCTTC
TRBV7-2	NA	TRBJ1-2	few	CASSLAGKNYGYTF	TGTGCCAGCAGCCTCGCAGGGAAAAACTATGGCTACACCTTC
TRBV5-4	NA	TRBJ2-2	NA	CASSQVRGGELFF	TGTGCCAGCAGCCAAGTTCGAGGGGGGGAGCTGTTTTTT
TRBV4-1	NA	TRBJ1-2	NA	CASSQDPFPGHYGYTF	TGCGCCAGCAGCCAAGATCCCTTCCCAGGGCACTATGGCTACACCTTC
TRBV5-6	NA	TRBJ1-1	NA	CASSRRSMGGTEAFF	TGTGCCAGCAGCCGACGATCGATGGGCGGGACTGAAGCTTTCTTT
TRBV2	TRBD1	TRBJ1-1	NA	CASRRTGGTEAFF	TGTGCCAGCAGGCGGACAGGAGGTACTGAAGCTTTCTTT
TRBV28	TRBD1	TRBJ1-5	once	CASTDWEQGKNQPQHF	TGTGCCAGCACCGACTGGGAACAGGGGAAGAATCAGCCCCAGCATTTT
TRBV9	TRBD2	TRBJ2-3	NA	CASQRGFTDTQYF	TGTGCCAGCCAGCGGGGTTTCACAGATACGCAGTATTTT
TRBV6-2/TRBV6-3	NA	TRBJ1-5	once	CASSFRGGQPQHF	TGTGCCAGCAGTTTCAGGGGCGGTCAGCCCCAGCATTTT
TRBV29-1	NA	TRBJ1-1	NA	CSVGRGLAEAFF	TGCAGCGTTGGTAGGGGATTGGCTGAAGCTTTCTTT
TRBV19	NA	TRBJ1-1	NA	CASTRPYGAGDTEAFF	TGTGCCAGTACCAGGCCGTATGGGGCAGGGGACACTGAAGCTTTCTTT
TRBV9	TRBD1	TRBJ1-1	NA	CASSRGPNTEAFF	TGTGCCAGCAGTAGGGGGCCCAACACTGAAGCTTTCTTT
TRBV19	TRBD2	TRBJ2-3	NA	CASSLQRGTTDTQYF	TGTGCCAGTAGCCTCCAGCGGGGGACCACAGATACGCAGTATTTT
TRBV9	NA	TRBJ1-4	few	CASSVGGFSEKLFF	TGTGCCAGCAGCGTAGGGGGCTTTTCTGAAAAACTGTTTTTT
TRBV19	NA	TRBJ2-2	NA	CASSLAGSTGELFF	TGTGCCAGTAGTTTGGCAGGGTCAACCGGGGAGCTGTTTTTT
TRBV7-9	TRBD2	TRBJ2-1	NA	CASSRTSGYNEQFF	TGTGCCAGCAGTCGGACTAGCGGGTACAATGAGCAGTTCTTC
TRBV4-2	NA	TRBJ2-2	NA	CASSQERTGELFF	TGTGCCAGCAGCCAAGAACGGACCGGGGAGCTGTTTTTT
TRBV19	NA	TRBJ1-6	many	CASSASEPSSYNSPLHF	TGTGCCAGTAGTGCCTCCGAGCCGAGCTCCTATAATTCACCCCTCCACTTT
TRBV19	TRBD1	TRBJ1-2	NA	CASSFRDRVYGYTF	TGTGCCAGTAGTTTCCGGGACAGGGTCTATGGCTACACCTTC
TRBV15	NA	TRBJ2-2	NA	CATSTPQGLNTGELFF	TGTGCCACCAGCACGCCCCAGGGCCTTAACACCGGGGAGCTGTTTTTT
TRBV7-3	TRBD2	TRBJ2-5	NA	CASSPGLAKETQYF	TGTGCCAGCAGCCCGGGACTAGCAAAAGAGACCCAGTACTTC
TRBV7-8	NA	TRBJ2-1	NA	CASSSETGTNEQFF	TGTGCCAGCAGCTCGGAGACAGGTACTAATGAGCAGTTCTTC
TRBV28	NA	TRBJ1-2	NA	CAIRKGVGYGYTF	TGTGCCATCAGAAAAGGGGTGGGCTATGGCTACACCTTC
TRBV27	NA	TRBJ2-3	NA	CASMKGLVTDTQYF	TGTGCCAGCATGAAGGGACTGGTCACAGATACGCAGTATTTT
TRBV4-3	NA	TRBJ1-4	NA	CASSYLGTGGREKLFF	TGCGCCAGCAGCTACCTAGGAACGGGGGGTCGTGAAAAACTGTTTTTT
TRBV5-5	NA	TRBJ2-7	once	CASSVQGIEQYF	TGTGCCAGCAGCGTCCAGGGTATCGAGCAGTACTTC
TRBV27	TRBD2	TRBJ2-1	NA	CASSLRTSGNEQFF	TGTGCCAGCAGTTTGAGGACTAGCGGTAATGAGCAGTTCTTC
TRBV3-1/TRBV3-2	NA	TRBJ1-3	NA	CASNNGRVAGNTIYF	TGTGCCAGCAACAACGGCAGGGTAGCTGGAAACACCATATATTTT
TRBV28	TRBD2	TRBJ2-7	NA	CASSSSLGGRVREQYF	TGTGCCAGCAGTTCCTCATTGGGGGGGAGAGTGCGCGAGCAGTACTTC
TRBV30	TRBD1	TRBJ1-2	NA	CAWRPRDRNYGYTF	TGTGCCTGGAGACCCCGGGACAGGAACTATGGCTACACCTTC
TRBV7-2	NA	TRBJ1-2	NA	CASSSNYGYTF	TGTGCCAGCAGTTCAAACTATGGCTACACCTTC